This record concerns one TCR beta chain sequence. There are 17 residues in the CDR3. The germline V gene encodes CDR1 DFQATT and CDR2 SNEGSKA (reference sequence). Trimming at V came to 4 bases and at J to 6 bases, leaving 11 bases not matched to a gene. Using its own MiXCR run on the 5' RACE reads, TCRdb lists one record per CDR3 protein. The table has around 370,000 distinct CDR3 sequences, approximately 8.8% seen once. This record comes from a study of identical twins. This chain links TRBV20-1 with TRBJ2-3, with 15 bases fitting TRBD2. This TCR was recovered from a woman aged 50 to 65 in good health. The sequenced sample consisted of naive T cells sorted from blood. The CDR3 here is CSANGLAGGKRVDTQYF. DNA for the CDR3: TGCAGTGCTAACGGACTAGCGGGAGGGAAAAGGGTGGATACGCAGTATTTT.